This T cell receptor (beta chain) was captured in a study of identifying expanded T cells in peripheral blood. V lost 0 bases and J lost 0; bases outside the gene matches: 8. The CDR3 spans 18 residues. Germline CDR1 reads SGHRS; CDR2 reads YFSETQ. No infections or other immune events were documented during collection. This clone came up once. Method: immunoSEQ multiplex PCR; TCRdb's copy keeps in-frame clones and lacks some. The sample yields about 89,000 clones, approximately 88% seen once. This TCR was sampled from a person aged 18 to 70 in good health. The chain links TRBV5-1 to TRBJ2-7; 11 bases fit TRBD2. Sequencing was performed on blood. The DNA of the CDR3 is TGCGCCAGCAGCTTGGGCGCGGGACTAGCGGAGAGCTCCTACGAGCAGTACTTC. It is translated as CASSLGAGLAESSYEQYF.